This entry lists 16 T cell receptor beta chains sequenced from one sample in a study of blood T cell repertoires in COVID-19. TCRdb's table, derived via immunoSEQ multiplex PCR, lists solely in-frame clones and lacks some. The sample shows about 48,000 clones, about 84% of them seen only once. Material: peripheral blood. The receptors were gathered from an older woman with acute or convalescent COVID-19.

The chain is built from TRBV9 and TRBJ2-1; 12 nucleotides match TRBD2. V trimming: 3 bases; J trimming: 14 bases; junction bases outside the gene matches: 9. Per the germline V gene, CDR1 is SGDLS and CDR2 is YYNGEE. This CDR3 is built from 14 residues. CDR3 sequence (DNA): TGTGCCAGCAGCGCCCTGACTAGCGGGGGCCAGGAGTTCTTC. Its protein product is CASSALTSGGQEFF.

V is TRBV5-1 and J is TRBJ2-7; 9 bases map to TRBD1. The germline V gene encodes CDR1 SGHRS and CDR2 YFSETQ. V trimming: 3 bases; J trimming: 5 bases; junction bases outside the gene matches: 3. The CDR3 loop spans 13 amino acids. The CDR3 DNA is TGCGCCAGCAGCTCGGACAGGGGCCACGAGCAGTACTTC. Protein sequence: CASSSDRGHEQYF.

The V call is TRBV3-1 (or the pseudogene TRBV3-2), the J call TRBJ1-1; maybe TRBD1 (6 bases). The V and J ends lost 1 base and 0 bases respectively, with 6 bases between them. In germline, CDR1 is LGHDT, CDR2 YNNKEL (reference sequence). The CDR3 extends over 14 amino acids. CDR3 amino acids: CASSQGTVNTEAFF. The CDR3 DNA sequence: TGTGCCAGCAGCCAAGGGACAGTGAACACTGAAGCTTTCTTT.

The rearrangement links TRBV28 to TRBJ2-1; D perhaps matches TRBD2 (5 bases). This CDR3 has 16 amino acids. In germline, CDR1 is MDHEN, CDR2 SYDVKM. V lost 7 bases, J lost 1 base, and 17 bases lay in between. In DNA, the CDR3 is TGTGCCAGCAATCTCCTGGGTCCGGGGTCCTACAATGAGCAGTTCTTC. It translates to CASNLLGPGSYNEQFF.

The rearrangement uses TRBV15 and TRBJ2-6; 7 bases map to TRBD2. CDR1 LNHNV and CDR2 YYDKDF come from the germline V gene (reference sequence). The junction had 8 bases not matched to a gene; V was cut back by 3 bases and J by 0 bases. The CDR3 sequence is 18 residues long. CDR3 in DNA: TGTGCCACCAGCAGCGAGCTAGCGGTGCTCTCTGGGGCCAACGTCCTGACTTTC. Translated: CATSSELAVLSGANVLTF.

This clone was picked up one time. The chain is built from TRBV5-1 and TRBJ2-7, with 9 nucleotides matching TRBD2. This CDR3 has 15 residues. The germline V gene encodes CDR1 SGHRS and CDR2 YFSETQ. The trim removed 0 bases at V and 2 bases at J, leaving 3 bases unmatched. CDR3: CASSLAERGAYEQYF. CDR3 coding DNA: TGCGCCAGCAGCTTGGCGGAGCGGGGGGCCTACGAGCAGTACTTC.

The CDR3 region is CASSPGWGGSTKETQYF. The DNA for the CDR3 is TGTGCCAGCAGCCCAGGGTGGGGGGGCTCAACGAAAGAGACCCAGTACTTC. V gene TRBV7-3 combines with J gene TRBJ2-5, with D possibly being TRBD2 (7 bases). Germline CDR1 reads SGHTA; CDR2 reads FQGTGA. Trimming left V 5 bases short and J 3 bases short, with 22 bases between. CDR3 size: 17 residues.

The CDR3: CASSLGTGGLFF. CDR3 bases: TGTGCCAGCAGCTTGGGGACAGGGGGATTATTCTTT. The chain uses TRBV5-6 and TRBJ1-1; TRBD1 matches 10 bases. Unmatched junction bases numbered 4, after V lost 0 bases and J lost 14 bases. Germline values: CDR1 SGHDT, CDR2 YYEEEE. There are 12 residues in the CDR3. The full variable domain, rest sourced from reference TRBV5-6 and TRBJ1-1, is DAGVTQSPTHLIKTRGQQVTLRCSPKSGHDTVSWYQQALGQGPQFIFQYYEEEERQRGNFPDRFSGHQFPNYSSELNVNALLLGDSALYLCASSLGTGGLFFGQGTRLTVV.

The chain has TRBV7-9 and TRBJ1-2, with 8 bases that match TRBD1. The CDR3 has 14 residues. The junction had 6 bases not matched to a gene; V was cut back by 1 base and J by 8 bases. The germline gives CDR1 SEHNR, CDR2 FQNEAQ (reference sequence). The chain's CDR3 is CASSLEQGVRGYTF. In nucleotides, the CDR3 is TGTGCCAGCAGCTTAGAACAGGGGGTGAGGGGCTACACCTTC.

The chain is built from TRBV4-3 and TRBJ1-2; D not certain. This CDR3 has 13 amino acids. V was clipped by 3 bases and J by 3 bases, with 8 bases between them. Germline values: CDR1 LGHNA, CDR2 YSLEER. CDR3 amino acids: CASSQAGYYGYTF. CDR3 bases: TGCGCCAGCAGCCAGGCTGGCTACTATGGCTACACCTTC.

V usage is TRBV5-1 and J usage is TRBJ2-1, with D possibly being TRBD1 (6 bases). Trimming stripped 0 bases from V and 12 bases from J, with 19 bases between. The CDR3 totals 15 residues. Germline-derived CDR1 and CDR2 are SGHRS and YFSETQ. The CDR3 sequence is CASSLEGHPRSGQFF. CDR3 nucleotide sequence: TGCGCCAGCAGCTTGGAGGGACACCCCCGTTCGGGGCAGTTCTTC.

This clone was counted a few times. J is TRBJ2-1 and V is TRBV4-2; TRBD2 agrees at 8 bases. Germline V CDR1 and CDR2: LGHNA, YNFKEQ. Germline trimming cut 0 bases from V and 4 bases from J; bases unmatched to any gene: 5. CDR3 length: 16 amino acids. CDR3 residues: CASSQESSGRYNEQFF. The CDR3 DNA reads TGTGCCAGCAGCCAAGAGAGCAGCGGGAGATACAATGAGCAGTTCTTC.

The chain is built from TRBV30 and TRBJ1-5, with D possibly TRBD1 on 5 matching bases. This CDR3 has 14 residues. V shed 1 base and J shed 7 bases, with 14 bases lying between them. CDR1 is GTSNPN and CDR2 is SVGIG in the germline V gene (reference sequence). CDR3 residues: CAWSDRGTWQPQHF. Here the CDR3 DNA reads TGTGCCTGGAGTGACCGGGGGACGTGGCAGCCCCAGCATTTT.

The chain joins TRBV6-1 to TRBJ1-5; tentatively, D is TRBD1 (6 bases). Germline V gene sequence: CDR1 MNHNS, CDR2 SASEGT. Between the trimmed V and J ends, which lost 4 bases and 6 bases, there was a span of 19 bases. The CDR3 runs to 16 residues. This chain's CDR3 is CASSGIQGILGQPQHF. The CDR3 bases are TGTGCCAGCAGTGGGATACAGGGAATCTTGGGTCAGCCCCAGCATTTT.

This clone was seen more than once but under ten times. This chain links TRBV2 with TRBJ2-7; a weak D match, TRBD2 (6 bases). The V gene's germline CDR1 is SNHLY and CDR2 FYNNEI. Trimming shortened V by 8 bases and J by 2 bases, and 13 bases separated the two germline ends. This CDR3 contains 13 residues. The CDR3, as DNA: TGTGCCAGCCGACCTTCTAGCGCCTACGAGCAGTACTTC. As protein: CASRPSSAYEQYF.

The chain is built from TRBV5-1 and TRBJ1-2; TRBD1 might be the D (5 bases). V was pared by 0 bases and J by 0 bases, with 9 bases between. This CDR3 has 15 residues. Germline V gives CDR1 SGHRS, CDR2 YFSETQ. CDR3 in amino acids: CASSLGQGSNYGYTF. In DNA form, the CDR3 reads TGCGCCAGCAGCTTGGGGCAGGGCTCTAACTATGGCTACACCTTC.